The next 21 T cell receptor beta chains were all read from a single sample in a study of OX40 agonist ivuxolimab in advanced cancers. Sequencing used immunoSEQ multiplex PCR; TCRdb keeps in-frame clones, though not all of them. The top ten hold 12% of the sample, which has roughly 34,000 clones, 75% to 90% seen once. Sequencing used CD4+ or CD8+ T cells sorted from blood, obtained in a trial of the OX40 agonist ivuxolimab. These receptor sequences come from an adult with an advanced solid tumor such as melanoma, head and neck, liver or kidney cancer.

This chain uses TRBV30 with TRBJ2-2; D is unresolved. Germline V gene lookup returns CDR1 GTSNPN and CDR2 SVGIG (reference sequence). This CDR3 comprises 12 residues. The V gene lost 2 bases and the J gene lost 8 bases, with 9 bases spanning the gap. Here the CDR3 reads CAWSQAPGELFF. Written as DNA, the CDR3 is TGTGCCTGGAGTCAGGCGCCTGGGGAGCTGTTTTTT.

The V call is TRBV30, the J call TRBJ2-6; D assignment may be TRBD1 or TRBD2 (5 bases each). Germline V CDR1 and CDR2: GTSNPN, SVGIG (reference sequence). Trimming stripped 2 bases from V and 0 bases from J, with 17 bases between. The CDR3 sequence is 18 residues long. This CDR3 is CAWSYLPGPSSGANVLTF. The DNA for the CDR3 is TGTGCCTGGAGTTATCTCCCGGGACCGAGCTCTGGGGCCAACGTCCTGACTTTC.

V is TRBV5-6 and J is TRBJ2-1; D gene unclear. With 2 bases removed from V and 3 bases from J, the gap between germline ends came to 6 bases. This CDR3 comprises 13 residues. Germline lookup yields CDR1 SGHDT and CDR2 YYEEEE. In nucleotides, the CDR3 is TGTGCCAGCAGCTTTGGTAGCTACAATGAGCAGTTCTTC. This gives the protein CASSFGSYNEQFF.

The chain couples TRBV9 to TRBJ1-1; no clear D. Germline CDR1 and CDR2: SGDLS and YYNGEE. This CDR3 region has 16 residues. V lost 0 bases, J lost 1 base, and 13 bases lay in between. CDR3 amino acids: CASSVVIKGGNTEAFF. The CDR3 coding sequence is TGTGCCAGCAGCGTAGTGATTAAGGGTGGGAACACTGAAGCTTTCTTT.

This clone was seen a handful of times. V gene TRBV4-3 combines with J gene TRBJ2-6; perhaps D is TRBD1 or TRBD2 (6 bases each). V was clipped by 1 base and J by 3 bases, with 22 bases between them. CDR3 size: 20 residues. Germline V gives CDR1 LGHNA, CDR2 YSLEER. The CDR3 is CASSQGHGMGGENGANVLTF. The CDR3 coding sequence is TGCGCCAGCAGCCAAGGCCACGGGATGGGGGGCGAAAATGGGGCCAACGTCCTGACTTTC.

The chain has TRBV28 and TRBJ2-5; D call uncertain. The CDR3 sequence is 15 residues long. Germline V gene sequence: CDR1 MDHEN, CDR2 SYDVKM. The V gene lost 5 bases and the J gene lost 3 bases, with 16 bases spanning the gap. The CDR3 sequence: CASSPLFRNEETQYF. CDR3 bases: TGTGCCAGCAGTCCCCTATTCAGGAATGAAGAGACCCAGTACTTC.

The chain uses TRBV7-2 and TRBJ2-1; the D gene is possibly TRBD1 (7 bases). V lost 3 bases and J 1 base, leaving 10 bases between the germline ends. The length of the CDR3 is 15 residues. CDR1 SGHTA and CDR2 FQGNSA come from the germline V gene. CDR3 protein: CASSFAGGSYNEQFF. CDR3 in DNA: TGTGCCAGCAGCTTCGCAGGGGGGTCCTACAATGAGCAGTTCTTC.

The chain couples TRBV28 to TRBJ2-7, with 7 bases fitting TRBD1. Losses at the gene ends were 4 bases for V and 0 bases for J; bases not matched to a gene: 6. The germline V gene has CDR1 MDHEN and CDR2 SYDVKM. This CDR3 contains 15 residues. The CDR3, as DNA: TGTGCCAGCAGTTCAGGGACAGAACACTCCTACGAGCAGTACTTC. Residues: CASSSGTEHSYEQYF.

By sample share, this clone is large (0.1 to 1%). The V and J genes are TRBV27 and TRBJ1-1, with 8 bases lining up with TRBD1. From germline, CDR1 is MNHEY and CDR2 SMNVEV (reference sequence). The CDR3 spans 14 residues. V was pared by 2 bases and J by 5 bases, with 4 bases of the junction left unmatched. The CDR3 DNA is TGTGCCAGCAGTTTACAGGGGGCGGTTACTGAAGCTTTCTTT. The encoded protein is CASSLQGAVTEAFF.

This clone is a singleton in its sample. This chain uses TRBV28 with TRBJ1-2; D uncertain. The ends were cut back, 3 bases at V and 4 bases at J, with 6 bases in the middle. This CDR3 is built from 12 residues. Germline V gene data show CDR1 as MDHEN and CDR2 as SYDVKM. The CDR3 region is CASSFPLYGYTF. In DNA form, the CDR3 reads TGTGCCAGCAGTTTCCCACTCTATGGCTACACCTTC.

This chain links TRBV29-1 with TRBJ2-5; D is undetermined. Germline CDR1 reads SQVTM; CDR2 reads ANQGSEA. This CDR3 has 14 amino acids. V was cut by 0 bases and J by 5 bases, with 13 bases left in between. CDR3 in DNA: TGCAGCGTTGAAGATTTGGGCCTCGTGGAGACCCAGTACTTC. This sequence encodes CSVEDLGLVETQYF. Complete variable domain (other parts from reference TRBV29-1 and TRBJ2-5): SAVISQKPSRDICQRGTSLTIQCQVDSQVTMMFWYRQQPGQSLTLIATANQGSEATYESGFVIDKFPISRPNLTFSTLTVSNMSPEDSSIYLCSVEDLGLVETQYFGPGTRLLVL.

This chain joins TRBV11-3 and TRBJ1-2; 8 bases are a match to TRBD1. This CDR3 region has 13 residues. Losses at the gene ends were 8 bases for V and 3 bases for J; bases not matched to a gene: 5. Germline V lookup: CDR1 SGHNT, CDR2 YENEEA. The CDR3, as DNA: TGTGCCAGCCGGACAGGGATGGACTATGGCTACACCTTC. It yields the protein CASRTGMDYGYTF.

The chain combines TRBV28 with TRBJ1-6; a possible D gene is TRBD1 (6 bases). The V gene's germline CDR1 is MDHEN and CDR2 SYDVKM. Trimming removed 7 bases at V and 4 bases at J, with 17 bases between. This CDR3 is built from 16 residues. The CDR3 coding sequence is TGTGCCAGCAAATTGACAGGAGTAGGGTATAATTCACCCCTCCACTTT. Protein product: CASKLTGVGYNSPLHF.

The rearrangement joins TRBV11-2 to TRBJ1-6; a weak D match, TRBD1 (6 bases). With 4 bases removed from V and 0 bases from J, the gap between germline ends came to 13 bases. Per germline, CDR1 SGHAT and CDR2 FQNNGV. The CDR3 is 17 residues long. CDR3 nucleotide sequence: TGTGCCAGCAGCTCCGGGACAAAGAGCTCCTATAATTCACCCCTCCACTTT. Its protein product is CASSSGTKSSYNSPLHF.

The chain has TRBV9 and TRBJ2-7, with TRBD1 matching 8 bases. Germline V gene data show CDR1 as SGDLS and CDR2 as YYNGEE. This CDR3 has 14 residues. Losses at the gene ends were 4 bases for V and 3 bases for J; bases not matched to a gene: 6. This CDR3 is CASSTGQASYEQYF. CDR3 coding DNA: TGTGCCAGCAGCACGGGACAGGCCAGCTACGAGCAGTACTTC. The entire variable domain, with the rest obtained from reference TRBV9 and TRBJ2-7, is as follows: DSGVTQTPKHLITATGQRVTLRCSPRSGDLSVYWYQQSLDQGLQFLIQYYNGEERAKGNILERFSAQQFPDLHSELNLSSLELGDSALYFCASSTGQASYEQYFGPGTRLTVT.

The rearrangement links TRBV28 to TRBJ2-1, with TRBD1 matching 9 bases. Germline lookup yields CDR1 MDHEN and CDR2 SYDVKM. The V gene end was trimmed by 5 bases and the J gene end by 3 bases; junction bases not matched to a gene: 8. This CDR3 is 16 amino acids long. CDR3 DNA sequence: TGTGCCAGCAGTGCGACAGGGGGACTGAACTACAATGAGCAGTTCTTC. Its translation is CASSATGGLNYNEQFF.

This sequence joins TRBV21-1 and TRBJ1-6. TRBV21-1 is marked as a pseudogene. The CDR3 runs to 17 residues. Written as DNA, the CDR3 is TGTGCCAGCAGCATTAAAGAGCGAGGGCACCTAGGGTCACCCCTCCACTTT. Protein product: CASSIKERGHLGSPLHF.

The chain combines TRBV30 with TRBJ2-7; 8 nucleotides agree with TRBD1. Germline-derived CDR1 and CDR2 are GTSNPN and SVGIG (reference sequence). This CDR3 has 13 residues. The V and J ends lost 3 bases and 3 bases, in that order; junction bases with no gene match: 4. CDR3 in DNA: TGTGCCTGGAGGCAAGGACAGGGCTACGAGCAGTACTTC. It specifies CAWRQGQGYEQYF. Full variable domain (rest looked up from reference TRBV30 and TRBJ2-7): SQTIHQWPATLVQPVGSPLSLECTVEGTSNPNLYWYRQAAGRGLQLLFYSVGIGQISSEVPQNLSASRPQDRQFILSSKKLLLSDSGFYLCAWRQGQGYEQYFGPGTRLTVT.

The chain has TRBV6-5 and TRBJ2-5; TRBD1 agrees at 7 bases. The CDR3 is 14 residues long. The trim removed 2 bases at V and 2 bases at J, leaving 2 bases unmatched. Looked up from germline, CDR1 is MNHEY and CDR2 is SVGAGI. The CDR3 here is CASSYVRGQETQYF. The CDR3 nucleotides are TGTGCCAGCAGTTACGTCAGGGGGCAAGAGACCCAGTACTTC.

The chain recombines TRBV6-4 with TRBJ2-2; 8 bases align to TRBD2. Germline CDR1 is MRHNA and CDR2 is SNTAGT. The CDR3 runs to 14 residues. Trimming took 7 bases from V and 3 from J; bases not matched to a gene: 4. CDR3 region: CASKREGDTGELFF. The CDR3 region has the DNA TGTGCCAGCAAACGGGAGGGTGACACCGGGGAGCTGTTTTTT.

The genes are TRBV28 and TRBJ2-3; weak D call: TRBD2 (7 bases). Trimming pared 4 bases from V and 0 bases from J, leaving 17 bases between. Germline CDR1 reads MDHEN; CDR2 reads SYDVKM. CDR3 size: 17 residues. In DNA form, the CDR3 reads TGTGCCAGCAGTTGGTACAACAGGGAGGGTAGCACAGATACGCAGTATTTT. Its protein product is CASSWYNREGSTDTQYF.